This T cell receptor (beta chain) was sequenced in a study of CD8+CD57+ T cells in acquired aplastic anemia (dated by TCRdb to the late 2010s). In terms of the full investigation: DNA extracted from sorted CD4+ and CD8+ cells had a mean of roughly 3.4 ug, with a range of about 0.18 to 27.4 ug. CD8+CD57+ expansion was defined as a frequency above the mean frequency observed in healthy subjects.

Details on this clonotype: This receptor's antigen is unknown. Base quality data are lacking; no much larger clone is found one base away.

Genomic DNA was used as template for profiling of TCR beta VDJ combinations and CDR3 sequences. An Illumina HiSeq 2000 was the platform used for TCR repertoire sequencing. The paper's data handling went like this. TRBV/TRBJ rearrangement plots, CDR3 size and DJ length profiles, and Simpson's diversity index were used to evaluate the repertoires. The most abundant DNA sequence in the deep sequencing data was taken as the immunodominant clone. CDR3 amino acid sequences were checked for sharing between subjects and were compared against published repertoires and the VDJdb database. The raw public reads went through TCRdb reprocessing: fastp at Q25, MiXCR clone calling, in-frame beta chains kept. Here each entry gathers all rows of one CDR3 protein and keeps the most common genes and DNA. Clone size and V and J calls follow TCRdb, not the original study. A total of about 200,000 distinct CDR3 sequences appear in this sample, about half of them only once. The ten largest clones capture 20% of the sample.

Germline trimming: 0 bases from V, 2 bases from J; junction bases outside gene matches: 3. CDR1 and CDR2 were assigned from the germline V gene (reference sequence) as LNHDA and SQIVND. CDR3 length: 15 amino acids, cysteine to phenylalanine. Just CDR3 DNA is preserved here, 45 bases in frame from base 1. Patients chosen for sequencing had shown expansion of CD8+CD57+ cells by flow cytometry. Every patient had a diagnosis of severe acquired aplastic anemia based on International Study of Aplastic Anemia and Agranulocytosis and Camitta criteria. No patient had received any therapy when blood was sampled. TCR repertoires of sorted CD4+ and CD8+ blood T cells from severe aplastic anemia patients and healthy subjects were deep-sequenced in the study. In the USA, patient enrollment took place under clinicaltrials.gov protocols 00001620, 01623167, 00001397, 00071045, 00081523 and 00961064. Ficoll-Paque density gradient centrifugation was used to isolate peripheral blood mononuclear cells. Before DNA extraction, CD4+ and CD8+ T cells were sorted with FACS or magnetic beads.

Study-wide findings and limitations: Around 30 CD8+ CDR3 sequences were shared between patients and controls but appeared highly expressed in patients and within their immunodominant clones. Between patients and healthy controls, no significant difference in CD8+ Simpson's diversity was found (P=0.060).

This sequence was found in a human donor with aplastic anemia. Sequenced: sorted CD4+, CD8+, or CD8+CD57+ T cells (not recorded which) from PBMCs. The rearrangement combines TRBV19 with TRBJ2-5, and TRBD2 matches 7 of the central bases. The CDR3 protein sequence reads: CASSIDQAGQETQYF. The sequenced DNA: TGTGCCAGTAGTATAGATCAAGCGGGACAAGAGACCCAGTACTTC.